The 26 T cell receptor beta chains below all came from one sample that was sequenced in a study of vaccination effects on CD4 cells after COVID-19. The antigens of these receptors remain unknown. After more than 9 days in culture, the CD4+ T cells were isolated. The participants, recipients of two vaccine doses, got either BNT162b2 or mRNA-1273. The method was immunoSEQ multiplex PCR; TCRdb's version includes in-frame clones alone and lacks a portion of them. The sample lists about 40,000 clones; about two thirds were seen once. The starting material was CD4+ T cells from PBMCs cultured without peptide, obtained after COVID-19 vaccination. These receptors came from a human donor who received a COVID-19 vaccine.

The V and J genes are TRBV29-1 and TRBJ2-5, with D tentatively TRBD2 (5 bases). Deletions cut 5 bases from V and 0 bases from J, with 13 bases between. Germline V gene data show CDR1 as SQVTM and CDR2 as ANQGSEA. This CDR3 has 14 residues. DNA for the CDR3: TGCAGCGTTTTCTCTTCGGGGAACCAAGAGACCCAGTACTTC. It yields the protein CSVFSSGNQETQYF.

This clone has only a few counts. The DNA for the CDR3 is TGTGCCAGCAGCTTTGGCAGTTATAGCAATCAGCCCCAGCATTTT. This sequence encodes CASSFGSYSNQPQHF. The V call is TRBV5-5, the J call TRBJ1-5; D unclear. V lost 2 bases, J lost 0 bases, and 9 bases lay in between. The V gene's germline CDR1 is SGHKS and CDR2 YYEKEE (reference sequence). The CDR3 length is 15 residues.

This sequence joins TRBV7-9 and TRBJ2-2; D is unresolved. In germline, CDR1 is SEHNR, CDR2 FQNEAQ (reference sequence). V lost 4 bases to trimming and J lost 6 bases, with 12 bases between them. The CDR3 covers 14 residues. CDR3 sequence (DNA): TGTGCCAGCAGCTCCCATGGGGTCGCCGGGGAGCTGTTTTTT. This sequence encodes CASSSHGVAGELFF.

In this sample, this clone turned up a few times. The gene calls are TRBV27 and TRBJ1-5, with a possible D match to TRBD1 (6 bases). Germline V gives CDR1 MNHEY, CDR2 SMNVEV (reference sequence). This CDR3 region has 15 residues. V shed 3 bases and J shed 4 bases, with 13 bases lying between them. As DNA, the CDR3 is TGTGCCAGCAGTTTGGACAGTTTACGGAATCAGCCCCAGCATTTT. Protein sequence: CASSLDSLRNQPQHF.

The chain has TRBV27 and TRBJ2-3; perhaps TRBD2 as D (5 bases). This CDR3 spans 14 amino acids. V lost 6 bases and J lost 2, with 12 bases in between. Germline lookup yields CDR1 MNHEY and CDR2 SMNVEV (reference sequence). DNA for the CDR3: TGTGCCAGCAGCAAGCAGACTATCACAGATACGCAGTATTTT. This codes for CASSKQTITDTQYF.

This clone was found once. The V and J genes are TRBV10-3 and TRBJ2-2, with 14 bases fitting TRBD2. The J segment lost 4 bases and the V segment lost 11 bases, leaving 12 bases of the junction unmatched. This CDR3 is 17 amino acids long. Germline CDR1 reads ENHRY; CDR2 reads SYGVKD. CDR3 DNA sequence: TGTGCCGTCGGACTAGCGGGGGGCCCCTTTCGCACCGGGGAGCTGTTTTTT. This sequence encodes CAVGLAGGPFRTGELFF.

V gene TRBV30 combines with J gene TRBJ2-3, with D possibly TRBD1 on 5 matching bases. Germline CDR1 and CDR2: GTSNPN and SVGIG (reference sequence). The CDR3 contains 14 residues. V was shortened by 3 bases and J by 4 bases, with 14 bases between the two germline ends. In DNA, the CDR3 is TGTGCCTGGAGGAAGGGGCAGGGCGCAGATACGCAGTATTTT. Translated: CAWRKGQGADTQYF. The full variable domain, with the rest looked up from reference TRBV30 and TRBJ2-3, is SQTIHQWPATLVQPVGSPLSLECTVEGTSNPNLYWYRQAAGRGLQLLFYSVGIGQISSEVPQNLSASRPQDRQFILSSKKLLLSDSGFYLCAWRKGQGADTQYFGPGTRLTVL.

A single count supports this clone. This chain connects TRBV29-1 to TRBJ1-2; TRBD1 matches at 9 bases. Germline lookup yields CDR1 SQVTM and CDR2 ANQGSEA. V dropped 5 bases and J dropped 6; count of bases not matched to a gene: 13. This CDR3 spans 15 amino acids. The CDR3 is CSVYNGQGNMNGYTF. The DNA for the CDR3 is TGCAGCGTTTACAACGGACAGGGGAATATGAATGGCTACACCTTC.

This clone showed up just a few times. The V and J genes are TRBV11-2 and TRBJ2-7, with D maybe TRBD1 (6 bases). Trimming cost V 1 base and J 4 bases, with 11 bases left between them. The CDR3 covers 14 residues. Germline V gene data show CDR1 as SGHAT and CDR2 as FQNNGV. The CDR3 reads CASSLGTALYEQYF. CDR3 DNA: TGTGCCAGCAGCTTAGGGACAGCCCTTTACGAGCAGTACTTC.

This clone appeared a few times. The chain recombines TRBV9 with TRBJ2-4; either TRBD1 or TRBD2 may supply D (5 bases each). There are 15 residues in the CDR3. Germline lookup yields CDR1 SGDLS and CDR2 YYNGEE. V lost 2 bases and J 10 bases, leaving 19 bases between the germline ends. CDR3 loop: CASSVQIGDEGIQYF. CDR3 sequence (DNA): TGTGCCAGCAGCGTTCAGATTGGCGACGAGGGGATTCAGTACTTC.

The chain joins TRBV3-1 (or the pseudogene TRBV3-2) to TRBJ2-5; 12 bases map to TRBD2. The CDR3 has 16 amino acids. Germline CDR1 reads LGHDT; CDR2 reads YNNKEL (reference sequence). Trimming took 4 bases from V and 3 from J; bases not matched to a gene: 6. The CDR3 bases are TGTGCCAGCAGCCGACAGACTAGCGGGGGTAAAGAGACCCAGTACTTC. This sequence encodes CASSRQTSGGKETQYF.

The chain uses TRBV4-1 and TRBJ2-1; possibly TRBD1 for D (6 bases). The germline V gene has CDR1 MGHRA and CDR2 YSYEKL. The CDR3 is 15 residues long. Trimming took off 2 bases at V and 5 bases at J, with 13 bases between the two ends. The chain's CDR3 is CASSQIGTRNNEQFF. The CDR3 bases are TGCGCCAGCAGCCAAATCGGGACACGAAACAATGAGCAGTTCTTC.

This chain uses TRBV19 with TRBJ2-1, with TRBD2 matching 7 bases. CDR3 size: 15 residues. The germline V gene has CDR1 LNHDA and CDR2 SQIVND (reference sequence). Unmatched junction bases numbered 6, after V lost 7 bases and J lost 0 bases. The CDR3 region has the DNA TGTGCCAGTACCATAAGCGGGGCCTCCTACAATGAGCAGTTCTTC. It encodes CASTISGASYNEQFF.

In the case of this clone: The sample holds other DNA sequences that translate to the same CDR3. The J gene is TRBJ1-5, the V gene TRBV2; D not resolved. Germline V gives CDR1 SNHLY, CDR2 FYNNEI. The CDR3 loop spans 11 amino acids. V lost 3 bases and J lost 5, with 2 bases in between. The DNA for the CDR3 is TGTGCCAGCAGTGACGATCAGCCCCAGCATTTT. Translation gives CASSDDQPQHF.

CDR3 nucleotides: TGTGCCAGCAGCTTCAGGTTGAGTTATAATTCACCCCTCCACTTT. Protein: CASSFRLSYNSPLHF. This chain joins TRBV11-2 and TRBJ1-6; D gene unclear. The CDR3 sequence is 15 residues long. V lost 3 bases, J lost 4 bases, and 10 bases lay in between. Germline CDR1 reads SGHAT; CDR2 reads FQNNGV.

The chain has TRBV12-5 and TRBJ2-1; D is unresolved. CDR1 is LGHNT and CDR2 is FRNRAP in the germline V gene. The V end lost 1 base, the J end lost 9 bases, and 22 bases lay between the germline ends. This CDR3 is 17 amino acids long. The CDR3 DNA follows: TGTGCTAGTGGTTTGGGGGGTACCTCAGGTCACTTCGGTGAGCAGTTCTTC. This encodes CASGLGGTSGHFGEQFF.

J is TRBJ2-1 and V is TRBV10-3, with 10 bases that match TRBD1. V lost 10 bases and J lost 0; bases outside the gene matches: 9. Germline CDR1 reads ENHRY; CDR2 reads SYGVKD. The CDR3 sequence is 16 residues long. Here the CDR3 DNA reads TGTGCCAGCGCTACCGGGACAGGGGTCTCCTACAATGAGCAGTTCTTC. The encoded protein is CASATGTGVSYNEQFF.

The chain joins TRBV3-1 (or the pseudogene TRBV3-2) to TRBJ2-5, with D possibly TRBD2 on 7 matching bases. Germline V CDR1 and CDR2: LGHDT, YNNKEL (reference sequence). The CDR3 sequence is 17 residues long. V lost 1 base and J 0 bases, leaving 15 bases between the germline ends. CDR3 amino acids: CASSQVSGGLYQETQYF. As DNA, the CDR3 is TGTGCCAGCAGCCAAGTATCGGGGGGCCTGTACCAAGAGACCCAGTACTTC.

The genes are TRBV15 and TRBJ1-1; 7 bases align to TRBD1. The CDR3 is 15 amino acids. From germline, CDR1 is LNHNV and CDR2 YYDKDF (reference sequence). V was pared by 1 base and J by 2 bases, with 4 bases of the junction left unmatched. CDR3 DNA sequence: TGTGCCACCAGCAGAGGTACAGGGGCTAACACTGAAGCTTTCTTT. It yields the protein CATSRGTGANTEAFF.

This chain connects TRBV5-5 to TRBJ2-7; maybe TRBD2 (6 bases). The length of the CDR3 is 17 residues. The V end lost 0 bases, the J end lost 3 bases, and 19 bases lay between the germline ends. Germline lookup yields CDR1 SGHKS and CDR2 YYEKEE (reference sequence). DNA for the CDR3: TGTGCCAGCAGCTTGGCCATGGCGGGGTTGAAAGTCTACGAGCAGTACTTC. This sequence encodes CASSLAMAGLKVYEQYF.

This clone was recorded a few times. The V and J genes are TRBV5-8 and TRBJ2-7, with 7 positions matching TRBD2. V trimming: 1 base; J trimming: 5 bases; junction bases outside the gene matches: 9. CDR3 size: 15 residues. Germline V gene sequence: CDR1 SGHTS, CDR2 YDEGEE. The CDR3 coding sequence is TGTGCCAGCAGCTTGAAGAGGACTAGAGGTAACGAGCAGTACTTC. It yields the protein CASSLKRTRGNEQYF.

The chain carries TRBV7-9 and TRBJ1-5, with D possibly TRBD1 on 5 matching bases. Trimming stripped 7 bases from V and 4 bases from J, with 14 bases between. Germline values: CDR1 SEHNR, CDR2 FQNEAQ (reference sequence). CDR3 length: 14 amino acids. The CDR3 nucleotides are TGTGCCAGCACCCCGGGGACGAATAATCAGCCCCAGCATTTT. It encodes CASTPGTNNQPQHF.

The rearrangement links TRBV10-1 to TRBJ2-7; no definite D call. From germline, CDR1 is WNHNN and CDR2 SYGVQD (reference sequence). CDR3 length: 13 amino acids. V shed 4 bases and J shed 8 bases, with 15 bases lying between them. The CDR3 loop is CASSGPSTGKQYF. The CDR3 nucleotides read TGCGCCAGCAGTGGGCCCTCTACGGGCAAGCAGTACTTC.

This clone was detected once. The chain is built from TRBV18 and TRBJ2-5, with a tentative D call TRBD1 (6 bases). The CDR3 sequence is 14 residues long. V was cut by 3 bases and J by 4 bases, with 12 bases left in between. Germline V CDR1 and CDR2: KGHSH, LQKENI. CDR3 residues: CASSPDSYVETQYF. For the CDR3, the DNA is TGTGCCAGCTCACCGGACAGTTATGTAGAGACCCAGTACTTC.

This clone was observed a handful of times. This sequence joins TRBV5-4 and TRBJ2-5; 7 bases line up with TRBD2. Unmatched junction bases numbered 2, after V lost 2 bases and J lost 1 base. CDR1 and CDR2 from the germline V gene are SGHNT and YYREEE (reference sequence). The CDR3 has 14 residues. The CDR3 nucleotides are TGTGCCAGCAGCTTCGGGACTACCCAAGAGACCCAGTACTTC. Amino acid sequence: CASSFGTTQETQYF.

CDR3 sequence reads: CASSQGQGADSNQPQHF. CDR3 nucleotide sequence: TGTGCCAGCTCACAGGGACAGGGGGCGGATAGCAATCAGCCCCAGCATTTT. The gene calls are TRBV18 and TRBJ1-5; TRBD1 matches 12 bases. Germline trimming cut 4 bases from V and 0 bases from J; bases unmatched to any gene: 4. This CDR3 contains 17 residues. Germline-derived CDR1 and CDR2 are KGHSH and LQKENI.